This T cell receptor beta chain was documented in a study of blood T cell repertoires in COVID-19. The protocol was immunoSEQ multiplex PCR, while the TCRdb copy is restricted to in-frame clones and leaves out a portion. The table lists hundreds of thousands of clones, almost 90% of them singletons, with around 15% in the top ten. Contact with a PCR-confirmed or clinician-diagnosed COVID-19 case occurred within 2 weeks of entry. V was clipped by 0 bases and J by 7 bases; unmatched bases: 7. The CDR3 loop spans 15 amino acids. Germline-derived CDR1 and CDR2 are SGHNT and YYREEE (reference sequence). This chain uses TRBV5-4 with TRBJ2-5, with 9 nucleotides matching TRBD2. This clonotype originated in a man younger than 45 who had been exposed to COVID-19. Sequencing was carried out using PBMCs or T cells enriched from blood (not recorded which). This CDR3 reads CASSLDGTSRATQYF. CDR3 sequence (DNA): TGTGCCAGCAGCTTGGATGGGACTAGCAGGGCGACCCAGTACTTC.